Listed here are 18 T cell receptor beta chains from one sample, sequenced in a study of type 1 regulatory T cells. TCRdb re-called the reads with MiXCR, one entry per CDR3 protein. The sample records 80,000 to 100,000 distinct CDR3 sequences, less than 40% being singletons. Sequencing was carried out using CD4+ T cells, either the whole sample or a sorted fraction (not recorded which). These receptors came from a human donor in good health.

This sequence joins TRBV28 and TRBJ2-2; possibly TRBD2 for D (7 bases). The V gene lost 3 bases and the J gene lost 5 bases, with 19 bases spanning the gap. The germline CDR1 and CDR2 sequences are MDHEN and SYDVKM. CDR3 length equals 17 residues. The CDR3 DNA reads TGTGCCAGCAGTTTTCCCTTGGGGGGGGCGTCTACCGGGGAGCTGTTTTTT. Translating gives CASSFPLGGASTGELFF.

This chain joins TRBV7-2 and TRBJ2-3, with TRBD1 as a possible D gene (5 bases). This CDR3 is built from 14 residues. V gave up 1 base and J gave up 3 bases, with 8 bases separating them. Germline CDR1 and CDR2: SGHTA and FQGNSA. In DNA, the CDR3 is TGTGCCAGCAGCTTAGTTGGGGCGACAGATACGCAGTATTTT. It codes for CASSLVGATDTQYF.

V and J are TRBV19 and TRBJ1-1; the match to TRBD1 covers 7 bases. After removal of 6 bases from V and 1 base from J, the junction contained 5 bases not matched to a gene. There are 14 residues in the CDR3. The germline V gene encodes CDR1 LNHDA and CDR2 SQIVND (reference sequence). CDR3 DNA sequence: TGTGCCAGTAGAGAGGACAGGTGGAACACTGAAGCTTTCTTT. Protein: CASREDRWNTEAFF.

V and J are TRBV6-2 or TRBV6-3 and TRBJ2-2, with D unresolved. Trimming removed 2 bases at V and 2 bases at J, with 6 bases between. The CDR3 sequence is 14 residues long. The germline V gene encodes CDR1 MNHEY and CDR2 SVGEGT. The CDR3: CASSYPTNTGELFF. For the CDR3, the DNA is TGTGCCAGCAGTTACCCGACAAACACCGGGGAGCTGTTTTTT.

This clonotype turned up a few times. The J gene is TRBJ2-1, the V gene TRBV5-1; TRBD2 matches at 11 bases. Germline assignment: CDR1 SGHRS and CDR2 YFSETQ. The CDR3 totals 15 residues. Trimming removed 2 bases from V and 8 bases from J; junction bases left unmatched: 6. This CDR3 reads CASSFSSGRIDEQFF. In DNA form, the CDR3 reads TGCGCCAGCAGCTTTTCTAGCGGGAGGATTGATGAGCAGTTCTTC.

Only one count was recorded for this clonotype. The V call is TRBV5-1, the J call TRBJ2-1, with D possibly TRBD2 on 6 matching bases. The length of the CDR3 is 13 residues. CDR1 and CDR2 (germline): SGHRS, YFSETQ. V was cut by 4 bases and J by 10 bases, with 15 bases left in between. The CDR3 loop reads CASSPNGRPEQFF. For the CDR3, the DNA is TGCGCCAGCAGCCCCAATGGGAGGCCGGAGCAGTTCTTC.

This sequence joins TRBV11-2 and TRBJ1-2; D not resolved. The germline V gene has CDR1 SGHAT and CDR2 FQNNGV. The length of the CDR3 is 16 residues. V gave up 3 bases and J gave up 2 bases, with 16 bases separating them. The DNA for the CDR3 is TGTGCCAGCAGCTTCTCCTCAGGACGGGTCAACTATGGCTACACCTTC. The encoded protein is CASSFSSGRVNYGYTF.

By sample share, this clonotype is medium-sized. The chain carries TRBV20-1 and TRBJ2-3, with D perhaps TRBD2 (6 bases). The CDR3 is 15 amino acids. The ends were cut back, 3 bases at V and 4 bases at J, with 17 bases in the middle. The germline V gene has CDR1 DFQATT and CDR2 SNEGSKA (reference sequence). CDR3 sequence: CSASIPGAPPDTQYF. CDR3 DNA sequence: TGCAGTGCTAGTATTCCGGGAGCCCCACCAGATACGCAGTATTTT.

The chain combines TRBV20-1 with TRBJ2-1; 14 nucleotides line up with TRBD2. V shed 6 bases and J 4 bases; nucleotides not matched to a gene: 5. The CDR3 covers 15 residues. Germline CDR1 DFQATT, CDR2 SNEGSKA (reference sequence). CDR3 sequence: CSAAGTSGSYNEQFF. CDR3 nucleotides: TGCAGTGCGGCAGGGACTAGCGGGAGTTACAATGAGCAGTTCTTC.

This clonotype has more than one count but fewer than ten. This sequence joins TRBV20-1 and TRBJ2-7, with D possibly called TRBD1 or TRBD2 (6 bases each). The V and J ends lost 6 bases and 3 bases respectively, with 15 bases between them. This CDR3 comprises 13 residues. Looked up from germline, CDR1 is DFQATT and CDR2 is SNEGSKA (reference sequence). The CDR3: CSAEDRTIYEQYF. The CDR3 region has the DNA TGCAGTGCCGAAGACAGGACTATCTACGAGCAGTACTTC.

The genes are TRBV10-3 and TRBJ2-5, with 8 bases fitting TRBD2. The germline CDR1 and CDR2 sequences are ENHRY and SYGVKD. The CDR3 is 15 residues long. J gave up 1 base and V 3 bases, and 4 bases lay outside the gene matches. The CDR3 DNA reads TGTGCCATCAGTGATACCAGCGGGAGCCAAGAGACCCAGTACTTC. Amino acid sequence: CAISDTSGSQETQYF.

This clonotype is labeled medium-sized. V and J are TRBV18 and TRBJ1-1, with D unresolved. The V end was cut by 2 bases, the J end by 1 base, with 14 bases between. Germline CDR1 reads KGHSH; CDR2 reads LQKENI. The CDR3 length is 16 residues. The CDR3 sequence is CASSPLPLSGNTEAFF. The CDR3, as DNA: TGTGCCAGCTCACCATTACCGTTGTCGGGGAACACTGAAGCTTTCTTT. The complete variable domain, with remaining parts taken from reference TRBV18 and TRBJ1-1, reads NAGVMQNPRHLVRRRGQEARLRCSPMKGHSHVYWYRQLPEEGLKFMVYLQKENIIDESGMPKERFSAEFPKEGPSILRIQQVVRGDSAAYFCASSPLPLSGNTEAFFGQGTRLTVV.

The genes are TRBV7-9 and TRBJ2-1; TRBD2 agrees at 8 bases. The V gene end was trimmed by 6 bases and the J gene end by 8 bases; junction bases not matched to a gene: 9. Germline values: CDR1 SEHNR, CDR2 FQNEAQ (reference sequence). The CDR3 has 14 residues. The DNA for the CDR3 is TGTGCCAGCAGGTCCGGGACTAGGGTCTATGAGCAGTTCTTC. This gives the protein CASRSGTRVYEQFF.

The rearrangement joins TRBV4-1 to TRBJ2-1; D could derive from TRBD1 or TRBD2 (5 bases each). There are 15 residues in the CDR3. Germline lookup yields CDR1 MGHRA and CDR2 YSYEKL. Trimming shortened V by 1 base and J by 6 bases, and 13 bases separated the two germline ends. The DNA for the CDR3 is TGCGCCAGCAGCCAAGTTTGGGGGATCCCCAATGAGCAGTTCTTC. Amino acids: CASSQVWGIPNEQFF.

This chain uses TRBV20-1 with TRBJ2-1; either TRBD1 or TRBD2 may fit D (5 bases each). V shed 3 bases and J shed 10 bases, with 10 bases lying between them. This CDR3 is 11 amino acids long. Germline V gene lookup returns CDR1 DFQATT and CDR2 SNEGSKA (reference sequence). CDR3 protein: CSARRGPEQFF. The CDR3 DNA follows: TGCAGTGCTAGGAGGGGCCCGGAGCAGTTCTTC.

The gene calls are TRBV27 and TRBJ1-5; TRBD1 might be the D (5 bases). Germline V gene data show CDR1 as MNHEY and CDR2 as SMNVEV (reference sequence). The length of the CDR3 is 16 residues. The germline V and J ends were trimmed by 5 bases and 2 bases, with 16 bases remaining between them. CDR3 protein: CASSGEPDSRNQPQHF. As DNA, the CDR3 is TGTGCCAGCAGTGGAGAGCCTGACAGCCGCAATCAGCCCCAGCATTTT.

This chain links TRBV5-1 with TRBJ1-2, with 8 bases lining up with TRBD1. Germline CDR1 reads SGHRS; CDR2 reads YFSETQ. V was pared by 0 bases and J by 0 bases, with 16 bases of the junction left unmatched. The length of the CDR3 is 20 residues. Here the CDR3 reads CASSLDWGQVVGETNYGYTF. The DNA for the CDR3 is TGCGCCAGCAGCTTGGATTGGGGACAGGTGGTTGGAGAGACTAACTATGGCTACACCTTC.

The V gene is TRBV7-9, the J gene TRBJ2-7; 14 bases are shared with TRBD2. After removal of 4 bases from V and 7 bases from J, the junction contained 6 bases not matched to a gene. This CDR3 is 15 amino acids long. Germline V gives CDR1 SEHNR, CDR2 FQNEAQ (reference sequence). CDR3 sequence reads: CASSSGLAGGGEQYF. The CDR3 DNA sequence: TGTGCCAGCAGCTCCGGACTAGCGGGAGGCGGGGAGCAGTACTTC.